The entry below gives a single TCR beta chain sequence along with its context. Its antigen is undetermined. The data derive from a study of cytotoxic CD8 clonotypes in ibrutinib-treated CLL. Study conclusions and caveats: Patients had baseline clonality above age-matched healthy donors, and this clonality moved with circulating CD8+ T-cell counts. Clonality went up at the time of ibrutinib response, stayed stable in sustained remission, and later dropped back toward its baseline level at progression.

Roughly 2 micrograms of genomic DNA (from cryopreserved PBMCs) were used for TCR beta libraries. This CDR3 is 14 amino acids long. V lost 3 bases and J lost 4, with 12 bases in between. Germline V gene sequence: CDR1 KGHSH, CDR2 LQKENI. The table came from immunoSEQ multiplex PCR; TCRdb's copy has only in-frame clones and leaves some out. In the table there are roughly 180,000 clones, about 72% of which are singletons. The sequences come from PBMCs, collected after 24 months of ibrutinib treatment. V is TRBV18 and J is TRBJ2-5; no definite D call. The TCR originated in a human donor with chronic lymphocytic leukemia. CDR3 in amino acids: CASSPDVGRETQYF. The CDR3 coding sequence is TGTGCCAGCTCACCGGACGTTGGGCGAGAGACCCAGTACTTC.